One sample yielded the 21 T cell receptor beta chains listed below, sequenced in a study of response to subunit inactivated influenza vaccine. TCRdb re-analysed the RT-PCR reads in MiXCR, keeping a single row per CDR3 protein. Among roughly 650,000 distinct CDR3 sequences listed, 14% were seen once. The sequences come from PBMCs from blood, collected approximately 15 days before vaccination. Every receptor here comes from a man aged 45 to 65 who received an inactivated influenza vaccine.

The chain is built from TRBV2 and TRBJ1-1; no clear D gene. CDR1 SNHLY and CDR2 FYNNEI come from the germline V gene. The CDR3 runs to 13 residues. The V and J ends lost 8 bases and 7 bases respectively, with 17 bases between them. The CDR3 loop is CASPERGAVEAFF. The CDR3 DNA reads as TGTGCCAGCCCTGAGAGAGGAGCAGTTGAAGCTTTCTTT.

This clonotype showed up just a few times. In DNA form, the CDR3 reads TGTGCCAGCAGCTTCACACCCCTCTCGACAGGATCCTACAATGAGCAGTTCTTC. Residues: CASSFTPLSTGSYNEQFF. The V gene is TRBV11-2, the J gene TRBJ2-1; tentatively, D is TRBD1 (6 bases). CDR3 length: 18 residues. V was trimmed by 3 bases and J by 1 base, leaving 19 bases between them. Germline CDR1 and CDR2: SGHAT and FQNNGV.

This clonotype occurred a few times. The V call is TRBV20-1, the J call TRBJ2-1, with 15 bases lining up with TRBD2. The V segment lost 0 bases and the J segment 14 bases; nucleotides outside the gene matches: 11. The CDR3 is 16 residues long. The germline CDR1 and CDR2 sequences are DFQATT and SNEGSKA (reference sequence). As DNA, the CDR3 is TGCAGTGCTAGAGAGGGGGGGACTAGCGGGAGGAGGGGTGAGTTCTTC. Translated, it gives CSAREGGTSGRRGEFF.

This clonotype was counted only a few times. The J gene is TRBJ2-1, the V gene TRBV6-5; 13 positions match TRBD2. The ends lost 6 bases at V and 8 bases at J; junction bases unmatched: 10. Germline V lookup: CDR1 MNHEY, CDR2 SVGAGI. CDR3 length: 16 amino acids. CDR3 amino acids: CASSLWGLAGSYEQFF. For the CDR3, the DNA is TGTGCCAGCAGCTTATGGGGACTAGCGGGAAGCTATGAGCAGTTCTTC.

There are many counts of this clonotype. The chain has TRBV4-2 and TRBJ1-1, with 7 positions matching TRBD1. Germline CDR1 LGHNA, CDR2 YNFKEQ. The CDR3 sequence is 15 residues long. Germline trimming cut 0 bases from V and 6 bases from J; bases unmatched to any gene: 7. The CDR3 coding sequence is TGTGCCAGCAGCCAAGAGTGGGACAGCTACGCTGAAGCTTTCTTT. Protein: CASSQEWDSYAEAFF.

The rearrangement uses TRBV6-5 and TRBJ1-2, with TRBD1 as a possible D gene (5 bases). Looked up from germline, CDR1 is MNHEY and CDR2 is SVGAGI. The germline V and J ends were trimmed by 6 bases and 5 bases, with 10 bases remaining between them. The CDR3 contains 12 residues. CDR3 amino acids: CASRGVVYGYTF. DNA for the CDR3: TGTGCCAGCAGAGGGGTTGTTTATGGCTACACCTTC.

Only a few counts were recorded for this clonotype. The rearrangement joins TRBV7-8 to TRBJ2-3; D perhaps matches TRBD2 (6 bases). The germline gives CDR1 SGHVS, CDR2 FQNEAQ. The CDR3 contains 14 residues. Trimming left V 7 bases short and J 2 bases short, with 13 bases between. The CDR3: CASTKEGTTDTQYF. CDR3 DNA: TGTGCCAGCACCAAGGAGGGGACCACAGATACGCAGTATTTT.

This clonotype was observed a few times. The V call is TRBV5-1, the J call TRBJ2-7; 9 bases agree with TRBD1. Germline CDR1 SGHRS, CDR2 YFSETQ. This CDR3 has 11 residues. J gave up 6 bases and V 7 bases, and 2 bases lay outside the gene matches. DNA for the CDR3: TGCGCCAGCCGGGACAGGGTCGAGCAGTACTTC. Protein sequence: CASRDRVEQYF.

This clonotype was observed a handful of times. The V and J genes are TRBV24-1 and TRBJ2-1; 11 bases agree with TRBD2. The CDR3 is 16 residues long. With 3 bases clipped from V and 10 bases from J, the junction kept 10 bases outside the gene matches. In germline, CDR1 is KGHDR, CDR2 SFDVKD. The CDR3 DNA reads TGTGCCACCAGTGATAGACTTAGCGGGGGGGTAGAGGAGCAGTTCTTC. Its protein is CATSDRLSGGVEEQFF.

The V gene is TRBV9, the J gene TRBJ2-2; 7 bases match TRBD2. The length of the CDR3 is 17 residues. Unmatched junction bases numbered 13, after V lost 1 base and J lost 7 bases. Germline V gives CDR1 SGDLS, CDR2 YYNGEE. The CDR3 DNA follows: TGTGCCAGCAGCGTATTTGCAAGCGGGGCCTTAGGCGGGGAGCTGTTTTTT. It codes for CASSVFASGALGGELFF.

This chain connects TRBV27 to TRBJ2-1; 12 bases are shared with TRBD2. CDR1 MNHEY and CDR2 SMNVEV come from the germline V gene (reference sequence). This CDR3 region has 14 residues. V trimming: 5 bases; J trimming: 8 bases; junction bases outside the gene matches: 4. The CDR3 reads CASSPWTSGDEQFF. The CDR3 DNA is TGTGCCAGCAGTCCTTGGACTAGCGGGGATGAGCAGTTCTTC.

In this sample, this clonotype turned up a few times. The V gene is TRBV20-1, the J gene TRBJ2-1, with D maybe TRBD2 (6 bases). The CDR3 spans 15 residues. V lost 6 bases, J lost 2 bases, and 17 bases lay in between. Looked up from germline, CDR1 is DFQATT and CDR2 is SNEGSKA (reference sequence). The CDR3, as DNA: TGCAGTGCCCTACCTGGCGGGACCCCCTACAATGAGCAGTTCTTC. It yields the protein CSALPGGTPYNEQFF.

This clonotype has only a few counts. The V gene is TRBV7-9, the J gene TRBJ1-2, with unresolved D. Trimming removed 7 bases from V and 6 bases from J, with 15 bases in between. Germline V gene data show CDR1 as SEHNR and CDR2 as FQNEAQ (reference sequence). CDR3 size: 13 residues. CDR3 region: CASIDWGVDGYTF. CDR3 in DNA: TGTGCCAGCATCGACTGGGGAGTAGATGGCTACACCTTC.

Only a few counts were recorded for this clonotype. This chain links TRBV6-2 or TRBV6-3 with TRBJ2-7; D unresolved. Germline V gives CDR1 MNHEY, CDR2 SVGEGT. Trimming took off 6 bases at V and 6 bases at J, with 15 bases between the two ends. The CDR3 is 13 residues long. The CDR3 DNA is TGTGCCAGCAGCCCCCGAGTGGTCGGCGAGCAGTACTTC. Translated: CASSPRVVGEQYF.

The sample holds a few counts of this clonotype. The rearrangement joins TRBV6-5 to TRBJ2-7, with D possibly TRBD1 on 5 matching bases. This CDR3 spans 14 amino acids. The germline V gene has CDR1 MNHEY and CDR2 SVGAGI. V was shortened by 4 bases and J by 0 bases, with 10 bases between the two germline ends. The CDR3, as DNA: TGTGCCAGCAGTTTCCAGGGTTCCTCCTACGAGCAGTACTTC. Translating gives CASSFQGSSYEQYF.

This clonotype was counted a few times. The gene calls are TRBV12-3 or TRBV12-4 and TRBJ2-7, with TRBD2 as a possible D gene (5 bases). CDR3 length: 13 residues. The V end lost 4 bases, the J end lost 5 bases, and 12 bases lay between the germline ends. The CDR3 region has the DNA TGTGCCAGCAGTTCCGGGATATCGGACGAGCAGTACTTC. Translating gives CASSSGISDEQYF.

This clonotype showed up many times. As DNA, the CDR3 is TGCAGCGTTGAAGAGGGGCCCAATGAGCAGTTCTTC. Protein sequence: CSVEEGPNEQFF. The chain employs TRBV29-1 and TRBJ2-1, with TRBD1 as a possible D gene (5 bases). Trimming pared 0 bases from V and 6 bases from J, leaving 6 bases between. Germline V gene sequence: CDR1 SQVTM, CDR2 ANQGSEA. The CDR3 extends over 12 amino acids.

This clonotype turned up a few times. CDR3 protein: CASSQVLAGPYEQYF. As DNA, the CDR3 is TGCGCCAGCAGCCAAGTACTAGCGGGACCCTACGAGCAGTACTTC. The chain couples TRBV4-3 to TRBJ2-7; 10 nucleotides line up with TRBD2. The trim removed 1 base at V and 2 bases at J, leaving 2 bases unmatched. Looked up from germline, CDR1 is LGHNA and CDR2 is YSLEER. The CDR3 is 15 amino acids.

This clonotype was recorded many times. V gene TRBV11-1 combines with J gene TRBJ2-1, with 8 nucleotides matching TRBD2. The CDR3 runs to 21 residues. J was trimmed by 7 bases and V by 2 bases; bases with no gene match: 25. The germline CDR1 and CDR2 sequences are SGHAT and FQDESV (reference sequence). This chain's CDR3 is CASSLLPGRMTGTSNRNEQFF. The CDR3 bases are TGTGCCAGCAGCTTATTACCGGGACGTATGACCGGGACTAGTAATCGGAATGAGCAGTTCTTC. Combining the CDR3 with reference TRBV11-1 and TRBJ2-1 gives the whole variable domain EAEVAQSPRYKITEKSQAVAFWCDPISGHATLYWYRQILGQGPELLVQFQDESVVDDSQLPKDRFSAERLKGVDSTLKIQPAELGDSAMYLCASSLLPGRMTGTSNRNEQFFGPGTRLTVL.

The CDR3 DNA follows: TGTGCCAACCGTGAGGAGTGGAATGAGCAGTTCTTC. This translates into CANREEWNEQFF. This rearrangement joins TRBV28 to TRBJ2-1; D is unresolved. The germline gives CDR1 MDHEN, CDR2 SYDVKM. V was trimmed by 10 bases and J by 7 bases, leaving 14 bases between them. The CDR3 is made up of 12 amino acids.

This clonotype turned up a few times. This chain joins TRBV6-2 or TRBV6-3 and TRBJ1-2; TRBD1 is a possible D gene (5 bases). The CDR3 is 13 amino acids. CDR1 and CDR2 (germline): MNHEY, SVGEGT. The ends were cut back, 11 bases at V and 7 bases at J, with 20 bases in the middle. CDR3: CAVRDATIRGYTF. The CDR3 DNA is TGTGCCGTGCGGGACGCCACGATTCGTGGCTACACCTTC.